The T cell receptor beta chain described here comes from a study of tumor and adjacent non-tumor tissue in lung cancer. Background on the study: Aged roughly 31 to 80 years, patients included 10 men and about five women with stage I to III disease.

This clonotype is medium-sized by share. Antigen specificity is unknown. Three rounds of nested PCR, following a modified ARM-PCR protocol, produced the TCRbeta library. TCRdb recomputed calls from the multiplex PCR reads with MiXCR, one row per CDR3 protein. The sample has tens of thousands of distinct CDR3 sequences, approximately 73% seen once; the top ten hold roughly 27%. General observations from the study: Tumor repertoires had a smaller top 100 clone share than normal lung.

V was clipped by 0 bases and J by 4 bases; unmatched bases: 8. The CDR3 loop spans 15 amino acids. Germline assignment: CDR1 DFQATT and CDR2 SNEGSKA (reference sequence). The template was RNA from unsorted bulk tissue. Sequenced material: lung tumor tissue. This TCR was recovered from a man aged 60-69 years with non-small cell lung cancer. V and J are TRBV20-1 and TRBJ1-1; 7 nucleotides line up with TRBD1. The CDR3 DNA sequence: TGCAGTGCTAGAGACTTTCGGACAGGTCGCACTGAAGCTTTCTTT. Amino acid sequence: CSARDFRTGRTEAFF.